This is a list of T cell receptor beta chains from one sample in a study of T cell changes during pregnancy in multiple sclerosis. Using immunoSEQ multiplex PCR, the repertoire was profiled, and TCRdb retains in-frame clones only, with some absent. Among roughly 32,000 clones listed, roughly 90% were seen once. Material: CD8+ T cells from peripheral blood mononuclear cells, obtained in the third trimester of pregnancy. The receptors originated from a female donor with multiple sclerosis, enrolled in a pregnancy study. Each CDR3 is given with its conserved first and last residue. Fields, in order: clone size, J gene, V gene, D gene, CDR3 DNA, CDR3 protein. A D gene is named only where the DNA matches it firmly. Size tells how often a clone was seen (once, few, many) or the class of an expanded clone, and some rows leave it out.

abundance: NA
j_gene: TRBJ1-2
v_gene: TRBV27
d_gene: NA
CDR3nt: TGTGCCAGCAGTTTAGGGGGGTTGAACTATGGCTACACCTTC
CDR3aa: CASSLGGLNYGYTF

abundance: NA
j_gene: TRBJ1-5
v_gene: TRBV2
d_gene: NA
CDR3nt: TGTGCCAGCAGTGAATTCCAGGGGCTTTTTCAGCCCCAGCATTTT
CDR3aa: CASSEFQGLFQPQHF

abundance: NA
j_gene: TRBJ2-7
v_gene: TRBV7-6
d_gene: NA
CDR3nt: TGTGCCAGCAGCCGGACAGCCTACGAGCAGTACTTC
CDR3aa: CASSRTAYEQYF

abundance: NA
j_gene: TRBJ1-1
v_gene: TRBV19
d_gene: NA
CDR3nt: TGTGCCAGTAGTATGGGGGGGAACACTGAAGCTTTCTTT
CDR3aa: CASSMGGNTEAFF

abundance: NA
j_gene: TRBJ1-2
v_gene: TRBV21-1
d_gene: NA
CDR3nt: TGTGCCAGCAGCAAAGGCAGGAACTATGGCTACACCTTC
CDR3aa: CASSKGRNYGYTF

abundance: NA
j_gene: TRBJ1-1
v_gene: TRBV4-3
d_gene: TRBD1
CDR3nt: TGCGCCAGCAGCCAAGGGGCCGGACAGGGGGCAGAGACTGAAGCTTTCTTT
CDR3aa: CASSQGAGQGAETEAFF

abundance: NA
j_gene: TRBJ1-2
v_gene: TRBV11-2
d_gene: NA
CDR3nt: TGTGCCAGCACCGCGACGGGTTATGGCTACACCTTC
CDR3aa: CASTATGYGYTF

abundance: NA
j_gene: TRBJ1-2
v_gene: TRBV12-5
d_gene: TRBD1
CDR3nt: TGTGCTAGTGGTCCCTCCGGGACAGGGGTGAATGGCTACACCTTC
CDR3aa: CASGPSGTGVNGYTF

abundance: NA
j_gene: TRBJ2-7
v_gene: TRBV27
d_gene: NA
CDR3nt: TGTGCCAGCAGTTTAGGGGCCTTCTACGAGCAGTACTTC
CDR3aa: CASSLGAFYEQYF

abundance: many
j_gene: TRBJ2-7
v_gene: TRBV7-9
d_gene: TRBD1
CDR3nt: TGTGCCAGCAGCTCCCGGGACAGCAGAGACGAGCAGTACTTC
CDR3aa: CASSSRDSRDEQYF

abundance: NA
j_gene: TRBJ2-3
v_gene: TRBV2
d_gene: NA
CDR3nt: TGTGCCAGCAGTGGGTCGACAGTTGGGACAGATACGCAGTATTTT
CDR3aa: CASSGSTVGTDTQYF

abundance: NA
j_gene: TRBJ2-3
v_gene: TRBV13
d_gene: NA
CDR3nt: TGTGCCAGCAGCTTAGGGAGTGGCGGGGGCACAGATACGCAGTATTTT
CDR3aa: CASSLGSGGGTDTQYF

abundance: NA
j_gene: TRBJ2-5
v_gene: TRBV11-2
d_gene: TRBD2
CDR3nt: TGTGCCAGCAGCTCCCTCCTCATAGCGGGGCTACAAGAGACCCAGTACTTC
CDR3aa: CASSSLLIAGLQETQYF

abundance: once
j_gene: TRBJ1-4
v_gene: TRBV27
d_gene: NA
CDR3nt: TGTGCCAGCAGCCACAGAACAACTAATGAAAAACTGTTTTTT
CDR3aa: CASSHRTTNEKLFF

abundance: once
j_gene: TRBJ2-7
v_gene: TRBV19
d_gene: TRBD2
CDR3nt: TGTGCCAGTAGTACAGGACTAGGGAACGAGCAGTACTTC
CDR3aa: CASSTGLGNEQYF

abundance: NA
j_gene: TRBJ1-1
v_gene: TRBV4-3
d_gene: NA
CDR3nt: TGCGCCAGCAGCCAAGATGTCGTCATCGGAGCCCGGAACACTGAAGCTTTCTTT
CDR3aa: CASSQDVVIGARNTEAFF

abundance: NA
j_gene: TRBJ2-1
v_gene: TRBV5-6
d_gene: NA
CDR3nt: TGTGCCAGCAGCTACACTACCGATAGCTCCTACAATGAGCAGTTCTTC
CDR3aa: CASSYTTDSSYNEQFF

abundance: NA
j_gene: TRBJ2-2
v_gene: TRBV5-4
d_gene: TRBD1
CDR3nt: TGTGCCAGCAGCTTAAGACAGGGCGCCACCGGGGAGCTGTTTTTT
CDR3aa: CASSLRQGATGELFF

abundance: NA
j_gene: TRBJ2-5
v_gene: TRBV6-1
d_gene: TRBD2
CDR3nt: TGTGCCAGCACCCGGACTAGCGGGGGGGCGGAGACCCAGTACTTC
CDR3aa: CASTRTSGGAETQYF

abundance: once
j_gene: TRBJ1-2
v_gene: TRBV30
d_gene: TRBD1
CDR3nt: TGTGCCTGGAGGGACAGGGGGACGAGCTACACCTTC
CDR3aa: CAWRDRGTSYTF

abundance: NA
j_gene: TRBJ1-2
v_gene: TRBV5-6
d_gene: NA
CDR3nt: TGTGCCAGCAGCTTTGGGACGGGGACACCCTACGGCTACACCTTC
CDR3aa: CASSFGTGTPYGYTF

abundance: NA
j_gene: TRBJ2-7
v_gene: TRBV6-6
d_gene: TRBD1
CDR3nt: TGTGCCAGCAAGGAACAGGGGTTCGCCTACGAGCAGTACTTC
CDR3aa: CASKEQGFAYEQYF

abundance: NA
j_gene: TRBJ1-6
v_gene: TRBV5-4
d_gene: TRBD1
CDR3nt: TGTGCCAGCAGCGTAGGTGGACAGGGAGGGAATTCACCCCTCCACTTT
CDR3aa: CASSVGGQGGNSPLHF

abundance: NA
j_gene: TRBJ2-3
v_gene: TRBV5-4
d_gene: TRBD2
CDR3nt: TGTGCCAGCAGCTCCCAGCGGGGGCCCACAGATACGCAGTATTTT
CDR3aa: CASSSQRGPTDTQYF

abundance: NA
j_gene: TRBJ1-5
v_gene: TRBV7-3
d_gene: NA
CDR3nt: TGTGCCAGCAGCTTAAGTTCGGGTCAGCCCCAGCATTTT
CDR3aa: CASSLSSGQPQHF

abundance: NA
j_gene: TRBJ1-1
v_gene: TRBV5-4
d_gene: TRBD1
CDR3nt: TGTGCCAGCAGCCAGGGGGAGAACACTGAAGCTTTCTTT
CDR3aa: CASSQGENTEAFF

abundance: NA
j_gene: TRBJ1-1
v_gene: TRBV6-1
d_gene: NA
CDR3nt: TGTGCCTCCTGTATTTCGGTGAACACTGAAGCTTTCTTT
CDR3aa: CASCISVNTEAFF

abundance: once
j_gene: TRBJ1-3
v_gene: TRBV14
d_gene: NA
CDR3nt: TGTGCCAGCAGCCAAGGGTGGGGCGGAAGGCCCAAACTCCCCTCTGGAAACACCATATATTTT
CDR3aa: CASSQGWGGRPKLPSGNTIYF

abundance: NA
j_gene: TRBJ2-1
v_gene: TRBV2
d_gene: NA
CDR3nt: TGTGCCAGCAGTGAAAGTCTAGATTCCTACAATGAGCAGTTCTTC
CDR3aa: CASSESLDSYNEQFF

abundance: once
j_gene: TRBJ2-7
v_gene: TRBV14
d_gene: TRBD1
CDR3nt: TGTGCCAGCAGGCTAACCGGGACAGGCAACTACGAGCAGTACTTC
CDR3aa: CASRLTGTGNYEQYF

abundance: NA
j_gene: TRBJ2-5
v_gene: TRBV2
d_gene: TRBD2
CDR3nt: TGTGCCAGCAGTGAACTAGCGGGGGGTGGGGAGACCCAGTACTTC
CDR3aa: CASSELAGGGETQYF

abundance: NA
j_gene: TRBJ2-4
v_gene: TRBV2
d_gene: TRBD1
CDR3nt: TGTGCCGCCCGGGACAGGGAGACCAAAAACATTCAGTACTTC
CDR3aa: CAARDRETKNIQYF

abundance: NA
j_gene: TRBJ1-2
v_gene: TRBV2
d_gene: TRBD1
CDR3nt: TGTGCCAGCAGTGAAAGGGGGTCGACAGGGCCGTATGGCTACACCTTC
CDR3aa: CASSERGSTGPYGYTF

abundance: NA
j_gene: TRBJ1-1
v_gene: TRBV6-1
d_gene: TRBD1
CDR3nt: TGTGCCAGCGGCGGGACAGGTGCTTTTGCTTTCTTT
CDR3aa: CASGGTGAFAFF

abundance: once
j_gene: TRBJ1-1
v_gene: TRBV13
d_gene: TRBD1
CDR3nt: TGTGCCAGCAGCATGCTCGGACAGGGAGGGACTGAAGCTTTCTTT
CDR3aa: CASSMLGQGGTEAFF

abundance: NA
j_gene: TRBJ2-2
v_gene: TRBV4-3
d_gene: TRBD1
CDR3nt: TGCGCCAGCAGCCCAGACAGGGGCAACACCGGGGAGCTGTTTTTT
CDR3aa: CASSPDRGNTGELFF

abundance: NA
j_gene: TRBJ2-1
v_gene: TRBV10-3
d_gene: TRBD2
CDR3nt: TGTGCCATCAGTGAGTCGAAGCGGGGGAGTGCCTACAATGAGCAGTTCTTC
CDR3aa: CAISESKRGSAYNEQFF

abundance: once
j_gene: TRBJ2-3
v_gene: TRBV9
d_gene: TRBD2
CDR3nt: TGTGCCAGCAGCGTAGGGCGGGGGGTCAAAGATACGCAGTATTTT
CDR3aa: CASSVGRGVKDTQYF

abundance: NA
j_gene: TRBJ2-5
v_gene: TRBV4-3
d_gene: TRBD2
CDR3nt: TGCGCCAGCAGCCAGAAGACTAGCGGGAAGACCCAGTACTTC
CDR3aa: CASSQKTSGKTQYF

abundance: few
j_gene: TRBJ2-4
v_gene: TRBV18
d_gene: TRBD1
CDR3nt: TGTGCCAGCTCACAGCGACAGGGGGACCTGATCTTAGCCAAAAACATTCAGTACTTC
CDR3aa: CASSQRQGDLILAKNIQYF

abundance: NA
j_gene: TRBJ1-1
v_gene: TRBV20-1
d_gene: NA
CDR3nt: TGCGGGCAGATGAACACTGAAGCTTTCTTT
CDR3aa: CGQMNTEAFF

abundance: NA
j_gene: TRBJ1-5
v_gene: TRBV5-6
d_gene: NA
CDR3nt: TGTGCCAGCAGCTCCTATATAGATCAGCCCCAGCATTTT
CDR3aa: CASSSYIDQPQHF

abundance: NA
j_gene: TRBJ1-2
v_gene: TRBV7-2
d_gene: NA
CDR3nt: TGTGCCAGCAGCACGACAGTAGGGTACTATGGCTACACCTTC
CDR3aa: CASSTTVGYYGYTF

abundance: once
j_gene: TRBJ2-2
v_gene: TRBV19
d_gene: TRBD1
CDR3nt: TGTGCCAGTAGTATAGGTCAGGGGGCTTTAACCGGGGAGCTGTTTTTT
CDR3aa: CASSIGQGALTGELFF

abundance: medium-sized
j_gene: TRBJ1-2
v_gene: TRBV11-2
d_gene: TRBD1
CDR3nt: TGTGCTATCGAGACAGGGTATTTCGATGGCTACACCTTC
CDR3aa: CAIETGYFDGYTF

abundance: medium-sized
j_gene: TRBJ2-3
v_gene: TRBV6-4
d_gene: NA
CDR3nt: TGTGCCAGCAGTGCCGGGACTAGCACAGATACGCAGTATTTT
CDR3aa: CASSAGTSTDTQYF

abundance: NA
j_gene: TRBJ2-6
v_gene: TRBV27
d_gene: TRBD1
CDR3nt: TGTGCCAGCAGCCTCGGGACAGTTACTTCTGGGGCCAACGTCCTGACTTTC
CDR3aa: CASSLGTVTSGANVLTF

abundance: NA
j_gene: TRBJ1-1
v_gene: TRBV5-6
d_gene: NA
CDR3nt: TGTGCCAGCAGATTCCTGCATAGAATGAACACTGAAGCTTTCTTT
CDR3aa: CASRFLHRMNTEAFF

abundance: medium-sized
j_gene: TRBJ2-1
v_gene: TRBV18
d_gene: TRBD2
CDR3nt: TGTGCCAGCTCACCAAGCGGGGGGGCGAATAAGCATGAGCAGTTCTTC
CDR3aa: CASSPSGGANKHEQFF